This T cell receptor beta chain was documented in a study of T cell responses to AZD1222 COVID-19 vaccine. TCRdb's copy holds only in-frame clones and misses some; the assay was immunoSEQ multiplex PCR. The sample has roughly 150,000 clones; more than 85% are singletons. The J segment lost 1 base and the V segment lost 2 bases, leaving 2 bases of the junction unmatched. CDR3 length equals 17 residues. From germline, CDR1 is LNHDA and CDR2 SQIVND (reference sequence). This clone was seen once. This clonotype was sampled from an adult who received the AZD1222 COVID-19 vaccine. The rearrangement links TRBV19 to TRBJ2-1; 13 positions match TRBD2. This material consisted of peripheral blood, taken 28 days after the second AZD1222 dose. CDR3 sequence: CASSILLAGGSYNEQFF. CDR3 bases: TGTGCCAGTAGTATACTACTAGCGGGAGGGTCCTACAATGAGCAGTTCTTC.